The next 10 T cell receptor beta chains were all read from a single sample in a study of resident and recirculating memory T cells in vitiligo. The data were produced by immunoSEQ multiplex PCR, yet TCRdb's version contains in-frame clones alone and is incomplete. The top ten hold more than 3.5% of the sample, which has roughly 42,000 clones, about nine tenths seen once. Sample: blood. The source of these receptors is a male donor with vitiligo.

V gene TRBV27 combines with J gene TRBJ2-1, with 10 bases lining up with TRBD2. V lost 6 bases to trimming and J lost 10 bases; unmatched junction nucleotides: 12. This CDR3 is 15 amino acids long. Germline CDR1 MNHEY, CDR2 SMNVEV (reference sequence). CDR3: CASSRTSGNLREQFF. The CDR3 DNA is TGTGCCAGCAGCAGGACTAGCGGTAACTTGAGGGAGCAGTTCTTC.

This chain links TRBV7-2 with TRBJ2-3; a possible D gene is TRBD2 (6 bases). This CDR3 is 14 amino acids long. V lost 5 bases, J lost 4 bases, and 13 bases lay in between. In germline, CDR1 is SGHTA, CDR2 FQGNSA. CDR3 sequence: CASSVGSHADTQYF. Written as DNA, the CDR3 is TGTGCCAGCAGCGTCGGGAGCCACGCAGATACGCAGTATTTT. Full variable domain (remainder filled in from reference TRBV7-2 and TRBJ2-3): GAGVSQSPSNKVTEKGKDVELRCDPISGHTALYWYRQSLGQGLEFLIYFQGNSAPDKSGLPSDRFSAERTGGSVSTLTIQRTQQEDSAVYLCASSVGSHADTQYFGPGTRLTVL.

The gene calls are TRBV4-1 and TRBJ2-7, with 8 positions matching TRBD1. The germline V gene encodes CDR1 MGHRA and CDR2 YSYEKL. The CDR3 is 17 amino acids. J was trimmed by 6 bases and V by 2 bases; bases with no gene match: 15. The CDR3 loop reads CASSQPPTGTGSSEQYF. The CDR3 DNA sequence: TGCGCCAGCAGCCAACCCCCCACCGGGACAGGATCTAGCGAGCAGTACTTC.

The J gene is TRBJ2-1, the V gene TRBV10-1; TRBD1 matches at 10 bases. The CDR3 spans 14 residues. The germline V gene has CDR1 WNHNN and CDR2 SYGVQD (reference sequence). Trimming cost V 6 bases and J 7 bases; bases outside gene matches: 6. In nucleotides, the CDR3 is TGCGCCAGCAGAAGACAGGGGGCGGATAATGAGCAGTTCTTC. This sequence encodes CASRRQGADNEQFF.

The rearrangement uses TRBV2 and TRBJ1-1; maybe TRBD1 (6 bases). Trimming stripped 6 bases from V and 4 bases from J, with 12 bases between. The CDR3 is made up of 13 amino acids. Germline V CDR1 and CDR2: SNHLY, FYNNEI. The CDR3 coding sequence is TGTGCCAGCAGCGGGGGGCTGGCCACTGAAGCTTTCTTT. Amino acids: CASSGGLATEAFF.

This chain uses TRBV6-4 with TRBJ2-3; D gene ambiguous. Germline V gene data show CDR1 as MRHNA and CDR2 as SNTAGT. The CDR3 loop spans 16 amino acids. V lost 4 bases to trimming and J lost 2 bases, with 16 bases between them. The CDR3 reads CASSATEAPTTDTQYF. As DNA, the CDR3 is TGTGCCAGCAGTGCCACAGAAGCCCCCACCACAGATACGCAGTATTTT.

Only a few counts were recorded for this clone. The CDR3 nucleotides are TGCAGCGTCCACCCCGAGTTCCCCGAAGCTTTCTTT. It is translated as CSVHPEFPEAFF. This chain joins TRBV29-1 and TRBJ1-1; D gene uncertain. Germline V gene data show CDR1 as SQVTM and CDR2 as ANQGSEA. The V end was cut by 6 bases, the J end by 8 bases, with 16 bases between. The length of the CDR3 is 12 residues.

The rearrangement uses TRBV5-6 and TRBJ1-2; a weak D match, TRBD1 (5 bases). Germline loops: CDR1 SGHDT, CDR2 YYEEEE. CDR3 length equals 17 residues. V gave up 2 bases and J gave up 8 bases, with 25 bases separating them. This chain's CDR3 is CASSFIVSAGAGRGYTF. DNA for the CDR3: TGTGCCAGCAGCTTTATCGTCAGTGCGGGAGCAGGGAGAGGCTACACCTTC.

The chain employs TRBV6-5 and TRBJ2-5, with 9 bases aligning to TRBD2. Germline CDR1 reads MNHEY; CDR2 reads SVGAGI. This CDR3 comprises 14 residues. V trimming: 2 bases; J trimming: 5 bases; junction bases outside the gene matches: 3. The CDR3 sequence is CASSYSGGRETQYF. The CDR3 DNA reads TGTGCCAGCAGTTACAGCGGGGGGAGGGAGACCCAGTACTTC.

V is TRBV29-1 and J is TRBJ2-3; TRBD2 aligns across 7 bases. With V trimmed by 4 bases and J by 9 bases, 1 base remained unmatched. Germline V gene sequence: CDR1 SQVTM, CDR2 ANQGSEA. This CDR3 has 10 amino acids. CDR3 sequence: CSVGEGTQYF. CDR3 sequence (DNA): TGCAGCGTTGGGGAGGGGACGCAGTATTTT.